This T cell receptor (beta chain) was found in a study of blood T cell repertoires in COVID-19. Clones were sequenced by immunoSEQ multiplex PCR, and TCRdb holds only the in-frame ones, with some missing. Among around 190,000 clones listed, under 90% were seen once. CDR3 size: 13 residues. Germline V gene lookup returns CDR1 GTSNPN and CDR2 SVGIG (reference sequence). V was shortened by 4 bases and J by 4 bases, with 11 bases between the two germline ends. This chain links TRBV30 with TRBJ2-1, with unresolved D. Sequenced material: peripheral blood. This TCR derives from a man aged 60 to 69 with acute or convalescent COVID-19. The CDR3 coding sequence is TGTGCCTGGACTCGAGTCGTATACAATGAGCAGTTCTTC. Protein: CAWTRVVYNEQFF.